The 3 T cell receptor beta chains below were found in one sample sequenced in a study of CD8+ T cells in alopecia areata (dated by TCRdb to the late 2010s). The library was built by means of the immunoSEQ multiplex PCR assay. RNA was extracted from all samples and reverse transcribed into cDNA, which served as template for TCR sequencing. The clones in this table, taken by TCRdb from immuneACCESS, are in-frame only. Not every clone is retained; where verified, under half of the shortfall comes from an unresolved V gene, and the cause of the rest is unknown. Here the sample has some 110,000 clones; less than 75% occur a single time. The ten top clones hold 25% to 35% of the sample. Per the publication, the time point label means: less than five weeks on oral tofacitinib. According to the study, the label for this sample's treatment or condition signals: oral pan-JAK inhibitor, 5-10 mg twice daily.

The source material was CD8+ T cells sorted from blood, sampled at week 4, from a patient treated with tofacitinib. These receptors were taken from a human donor with alopecia areata.

This clone was counted only a few times. This chain connects TRBV30 to TRBJ1-2; D is unresolved. The V and J ends lost 1 base and 3 bases respectively, with 6 bases between them. This CDR3 is built from 12 residues. Germline lookup yields CDR1 GTSNPN and CDR2 SVGIG (reference sequence). In nucleotides, the CDR3 is TGTGCCTGGAGTGCCTTATACTATGGCTACACCTTC. It is translated as CAWSALYYGYTF.

This chain links TRBV2 with TRBJ2-1; 7 bases map to TRBD2. Trimming cost V 4 bases and J 8 bases; bases outside gene matches: 11. Per germline, CDR1 SNHLY and CDR2 FYNNEI. This CDR3 is built from 15 residues. CDR3 residues: CASSVGPAGFYEQFF. The CDR3 DNA follows: TGTGCCAGCAGTGTGGGGCCAGCGGGGTTCTATGAGCAGTTCTTC.

This clone was counted a single time. The chain employs TRBV29-1 and TRBJ2-5; D possibly corresponds to TRBD1 (5 bases). Germline V gene data show CDR1 as SQVTM and CDR2 as ANQGSEA. The V gene lost 0 bases and the J gene lost 3 bases, with 11 bases spanning the gap. The CDR3 consists of 14 residues. CDR3 region: CSVEDLREEETQYF. Written as DNA, the CDR3 is TGCAGCGTTGAAGATCTCAGGGAAGAAGAGACCCAGTACTTC.